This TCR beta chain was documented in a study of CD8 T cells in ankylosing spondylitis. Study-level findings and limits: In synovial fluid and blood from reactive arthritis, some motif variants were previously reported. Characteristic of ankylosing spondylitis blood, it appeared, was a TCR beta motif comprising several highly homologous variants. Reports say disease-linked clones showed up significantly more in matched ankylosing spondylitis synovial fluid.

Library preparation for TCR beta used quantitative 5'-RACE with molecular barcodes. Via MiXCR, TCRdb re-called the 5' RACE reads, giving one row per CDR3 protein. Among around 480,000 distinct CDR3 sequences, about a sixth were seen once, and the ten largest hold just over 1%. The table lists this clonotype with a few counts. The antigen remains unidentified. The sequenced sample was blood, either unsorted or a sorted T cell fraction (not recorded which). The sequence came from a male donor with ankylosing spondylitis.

Here the CDR3 reads CASSLGLAGGSWEQFF. The CDR3 coding sequence is TGCGCCAGCAGCTTGGGACTAGCGGGGGGAAGTTGGGAGCAGTTCTTC. This chain joins TRBV5-1 and TRBJ2-1; 13 bases map to TRBD2. CDR1 and CDR2 (germline): SGHRS, YFSETQ. The CDR3 loop spans 16 amino acids. J was trimmed by 10 bases and V by 0 bases; bases with no gene match: 7.